Each of the 6 T cell receptor beta chains below was sequenced from the same sample in a study of blood T cell repertoires in COVID-19. The table came from immunoSEQ multiplex PCR; TCRdb's copy has only in-frame clones and leaves some out. The table lists over 50,000 clones, 70% to 90% of them singletons. Source material: PBMCs or T cells enriched from blood (not recorded which). These receptors originate from a woman in her 40s with acute COVID-19.

This rearrangement joins TRBV27 to TRBJ1-1; no clear D gene. The CDR3 totals 13 residues. The V end was cut by 4 bases, the J end by 0 bases, with 6 bases between. Germline V lookup: CDR1 MNHEY, CDR2 SMNVEV (reference sequence). CDR3 region: CASSWSLNTEAFF. CDR3 in DNA: TGTGCCAGCAGTTGGAGTCTGAACACTGAAGCTTTCTTT.

The chain employs TRBV3-1 (or the pseudogene TRBV3-2) and TRBJ2-2, with 7 bases lining up with TRBD2. This CDR3 has 15 residues. CDR1 and CDR2 (germline): LGHDT, YNNKEL (reference sequence). The ends lost 1 base at V and 8 bases at J; junction bases unmatched: 7. CDR3 amino acids: CASSQVGGTTGELFF. The CDR3, as DNA: TGTGCCAGCAGCCAAGTCGGGGGGACGACGGGGGAGCTGTTTTTT.

This clone was seen more than once but under ten times. The chain carries TRBV4-1 and TRBJ1-1; D ambiguous. Trimming stripped 0 bases from V and 7 bases from J, with 6 bases between. This CDR3 comprises 12 residues. Germline CDR1 and CDR2: MGHRA and YSYEKL. The CDR3 DNA follows: TGCGCCAGCAGCCAAGACGAGCATGAAGCTTTCTTT. This sequence encodes CASSQDEHEAFF.

CDR3 nucleotides: TGTGCCAGTAGGAGGACAGTTCTTTCTAGCACAGATACGCAGTATTTT. Its protein is CASRRTVLSSTDTQYF. The chain has TRBV19 and TRBJ2-3, with D maybe TRBD1 (6 bases). Per the germline V gene, CDR1 is LNHDA and CDR2 is SQIVND (reference sequence). Trimming cost V 6 bases and J 0 bases, with 16 bases left between them. The CDR3 totals 16 residues. Together with reference TRBV19 and TRBJ2-3, the CDR3 gives the full variable domain: DGGITQSPKYLFRKEGQNVTLSCEQNLNHDAMYWYRQDPGQGLRLIYYSQIVNDFQKGDIAEGYSVSREKKESFPLTVTSAQKNPTAFYLCASRRTVLSSTDTQYFGPGTRLTVL.

This clone has only one observation. The CDR3 DNA follows: TGCGCCAGCAGTGAGGCCCGGGGAACGTGGGCTTTCTTT. Its translation is CASSEARGTWAFF. The chain recombines TRBV10-1 with TRBJ1-1; D is undetermined. Germline CDR1 and CDR2: WNHNN and SYGVQD (reference sequence). With 2 bases removed from V and 11 bases from J, the gap between germline ends came to 15 bases. CDR3 length: 13 amino acids.

The rearrangement links TRBV21-1 to TRBJ2-3; the table's D call, TRBD2, was not checked against the DNA. TRBV21-1 is a listed pseudogene. This CDR3 is 15 amino acids long. The CDR3 protein is CASSPRTSGTDTQYF. CDR3 nucleotides: TGTGCCAGCAGTCCTAGGACTAGCGGCACAGATACGCAGTATTTT.